A single TCR beta chain is shown here with its context. What it binds is unknown. This sample was included in a study of T cells in Graves' hyperthyroidism and ophthalmopathy. Patients having uncontrolled infection, another autoimmune disease, pregnancy or lactation were not included. Diagnostic decisions used clinical symptoms, serum thyroxine and TRAb, thyroid ultrasound and orbital computed tomography. Regarding the study as a whole: Ophthalmopathy got predicted by the model a median 6.5 months before its onset. The blood repertoire included most of the expanded thyroid clonotypes above 0.001.

The CDR3 is made up of 17 amino acids. Germline CDR1 and CDR2: MDHEN and SYDVKM. J gave up 3 bases and V 5 bases, and 16 bases lay outside the gene matches. Amplification yielded TCR beta CDR3 regions, with RNA transcripts as the source. The HTBI primer set served for first-round RT-PCR of the TCR CDR3. TCRdb independently ran MiXCR on the multiplex PCR reads; one entry per CDR3 protein. The repertoire consists of 500,000 to 600,000 distinct CDR3 sequences, with about 45% occurring once and the leading ten covering about two fifths. The sample was peripheral blood or thyroid tissue (not recorded which). The V gene is TRBV28, the J gene TRBJ2-7, with TRBD1 matching 7 bases. The TCR comes from an adult woman with Graves' disease, either hyperthyroidism or ophthalmopathy (not recorded which). The DNA for the CDR3 is TGTGCCAGCAGTACCGAAAACAGGGGATTTCGCTTCTACGAGCAGTACTTC. This sequence encodes CASSTENRGFRFYEQYF.